The clone carrying this TCR beta chain showed up many times. Its antigen is unidentified. These data are taken from a study of CD8 T cells in ankylosing spondylitis. TCRdb fed the 5' RACE reads into MiXCR, producing one record per CDR3 protein. The table includes 250,000 or so distinct CDR3 sequences, more than 9% detected once. Germline CDR1 and CDR2: SGHDT and YYEEEE. There are 14 residues in the CDR3. Trimming took off 4 bases at V and 4 bases at J, with 13 bases between the two ends. General study results and limits: It appeared that ankylosing spondylitis blood was characterized by a TCR beta motif of eight highly homologous variants. Existing reports had already noted some motif variants in reactive arthritis synovial fluid and blood.

This chain links TRBV5-6 with TRBJ2-3; D is perhaps TRBD2 (6 bases). This TCR was sampled from a male donor with ankylosing spondylitis or in good health (not recorded which). Material for sequencing was blood, either unsorted or a sorted T cell fraction (not recorded which). CDR3 nucleotides: TGTGCCAGCAGCCCTCGGAGGGTTTCAGATACGCAGTATTTT. Its translation is CASSPRRVSDTQYF.